The 24 T cell receptor beta chains below all came from one sample that was sequenced in a study of metastatic and nonmetastatic thyroid tumors. No treatment had been given to any patient before thyroid surgery. TCRdb reassembled clones from the PCR reads with MiXCR. The profile shows tens of thousands of clones, about a quarter of them singletons. What was sequenced was blood. These receptors originate from a female donor with papillary thyroid cancer or a benign thyroid nodule (not recorded which). Some clones in this sample may be carry-over from other donors' samples.

This chain uses TRBV19 with TRBJ1-2, with TRBD1 matching over 9 bases. The CDR3 length is 15 residues. Trimming at V came to 8 bases and at J to 3 bases, leaving 10 bases not matched to a gene. CDR1 is LNHDA, CDR2 SQIVND, per germline (reference sequence). Here the CDR3 DNA reads TGTGCCAGTCTTCCGGAGGACAGGGGTTACTATGGCTACACCTTC. It translates to CASLPEDRGYYGYTF.

This clone occurred many times. The chain has TRBV6-2 or TRBV6-3 and TRBJ1-1; 7 nucleotides align to TRBD1. J lost 8 bases, V lost 7 bases, and 19 bases had no gene match. The CDR3 contains 16 residues. CDR1 and CDR2 from the germline V gene are MNHEY and SVGEGT. The CDR3 region has the DNA TGTGCCAGCACCCTGAGGACAGGCGGATTCGGGACCGAAGCTTTCTTT. Translated: CASTLRTGGFGTEAFF.

With respect to this clone: The final CDR3 position lacks the conserved phenylalanine or tryptophan, pointing to a likely read error. The DNA is omitted, as the CDR3 cannot be located on it reliably, and the CDR3 follows TCRdb's listing. CDR3 protein: CASSAKGRGEAIY. This chain joins TRBV6-1 and TRBJ1-1. The CDR3 has 13 residues if both end residues are counted. The germline gives CDR1 MNHNS, CDR2 SASEGT.

The table lists this clone with many counts. The gene calls are TRBV19 and TRBJ2-1, with 10 positions matching TRBD2. Trimming removed 0 bases from V and 8 bases from J; junction bases left unmatched: 4. The CDR3 is made up of 15 amino acids. The germline gives CDR1 LNHDA, CDR2 SQIVND (reference sequence). The DNA for the CDR3 is TGTGCCAGTAGTATAGAAGCGGGGGGGTACTATGAGCAGTTCTTC. Protein product: CASSIEAGGYYEQFF.

With regard to this clone: At one end, the junction sequence differs from germline, possibly due to a read error. The J gene is TRBJ2-5, the V gene TRBV5-1; no firm D call. This CDR3 is 11 amino acids long. The germline gives CDR1 SGHRS, CDR2 YFSETQ. The CDR3 loop reads CARSDHETQYF. In DNA, the CDR3 is TGCGCCAGGAGCGACCACGAGACCCAGTACTTC.

This clone occurred many times. The chain employs TRBV30 and TRBJ1-2; TRBD1 might be the D (6 bases). Germline V gene lookup returns CDR1 GTSNPN and CDR2 SVGIG (reference sequence). The germline V and J ends were trimmed by 8 bases and 2 bases, with 15 bases remaining between them. There are 13 residues in the CDR3. The DNA for the CDR3 is TGTGCCGGAAACAGGGCTCGGAACTATGGCTACACCTTC. Protein: CAGNRARNYGYTF.

At least ten counts were recorded for this clone. The V gene is TRBV6-1, the J gene TRBJ2-7; 8 positions agree with TRBD1. The CDR3 has 14 amino acids. Germline V gene sequence: CDR1 MNHNS, CDR2 SASEGT. After removal of 5 bases from V and 4 bases from J, the junction contained 7 bases not matched to a gene. The CDR3 spells CASSSRQGIYEQYF. In DNA form, the CDR3 reads TGTGCCAGCAGTTCGCGACAGGGGATTTACGAGCAGTACTTC.

This clone is classed as medium-sized. The DNA of the CDR3 is TGTGCCAGCAGCGTAGGAAGGGGAGGGAAGGGTTTATATGGCTACACCTTC. Its protein is CASSVGRGGKGLYGYTF. V and J are TRBV9 and TRBJ1-2; perhaps TRBD1 as D (5 bases). The CDR3 covers 17 residues. V lost 0 bases to trimming and J lost 5 bases, with 20 bases between them. Germline lookup yields CDR1 SGDLS and CDR2 YYNGEE.

Turning to this clone: Relative to the germline gene, one junction end is altered; a read error may explain this. This sequence joins TRBV6-1 and TRBJ2-1; unclear D gene. CDR1 and CDR2 (germline): MNHNS, SASEGT. The CDR3 spans 16 residues. This CDR3 reads CASSESPGSSYNEQFF. The CDR3, as DNA: TGTGCCAGCAGTGAAAGTCCGGGTAGCTCCTACAATGAGCAGTTTTTC.

The chain carries TRBV12-3 or TRBV12-4 and TRBJ2-1; D ambiguous. The CDR3 totals 12 residues. Trimming pared 6 bases from V and 8 bases from J, leaving 11 bases between. The CDR3 coding sequence is TGTGCCAGCAGCCCCACCGTTGATGAGCAGTTCTTC. Translating it yields CASSPTVDEQFF.

The table lists this clone with many counts. This chain uses TRBV4-2 with TRBJ2-1, with D possibly TRBD2 on 7 matching bases. Trimming cost V 0 bases and J 10 bases, with 16 bases left between them. In germline, CDR1 is LGHNA, CDR2 YNFKEQ. This CDR3 comprises 15 residues. The CDR3 reads CASSQEGGGRNEQFF. The CDR3, as DNA: TGTGCCAGCAGCCAAGAGGGGGGGGGCCGGAACGAGCAGTTCTTC.

This clone was detected ten times or more. A much larger clone lies a single base off, so this may be a read error. This sample includes further DNA sequences coding for the same CDR3. The chain recombines TRBV20-1 with TRBJ2-5; tentatively, D is TRBD2 (5 bases). The CDR3 covers 15 residues. Germline CDR1 and CDR2: DFQATT and SNEGSKA (reference sequence). V was shortened by 2 bases and J by 6 bases, with 19 bases between the two germline ends. The CDR3 DNA is TGCAGTGCTAGAACTCCTGAGGGCAATAGGAAGACCCAGTACTTC. It encodes CSARTPEGNRKTQYF.

V is TRBV7-2 and J is TRBJ2-7; D gene ambiguous. The germline gives CDR1 SGHTA, CDR2 FQGNSA. V lost 1 base and J lost 2, with 6 bases in between. This CDR3 has 13 residues. This CDR3 reads CASSLDQTYEQYF. CDR3 nucleotides: TGTGCCAGCAGCTTAGACCAGACCTACGAGCAGTACTTC.

The chain joins TRBV5-1 to TRBJ2-2; 7 positions agree with TRBD2. J lost 2 bases, V lost 1 base, and 8 bases had no gene match. In germline, CDR1 is SGHRS, CDR2 YFSETQ. The CDR3 extends over 17 amino acids. This chain's CDR3 is CASSLLPGTTNTGELFF. The CDR3, as DNA: TGCGCCAGCAGCTTGCTACCTGGGACTACAAACACCGGGGAGCTGTTTTTT.

There are a few counts of this clone. V usage is TRBV6-5 and J usage is TRBJ2-3; D gene uncertain. Trimming took 0 bases from V and 2 from J, leaving 9 bases between them. The CDR3 extends over 15 amino acids. Germline loops: CDR1 MNHEY, CDR2 SVGAGI. The CDR3 sequence: CASSYSKVATDTQYF. CDR3 bases: TGTGCCAGCAGTTACTCGAAGGTAGCCACAGATACGCAGTATTTT.

Points on this clone: At one end the junction does not follow the germline gene, possibly because of a read error. The chain combines TRBV10-3 with TRBJ1-2, with D hard to call. CDR3 length equals 15 residues. CDR1 and CDR2 (germline): ENHRY, SYGVKD. DNA for the CDR3: TGTTCCATCAGTGAGAACCGGGCTTCTAACTATGGCTACACCTTC. Its protein is CSISENRASNYGYTF.

Ten or more counts support this clone. The chain has TRBV10-2 and TRBJ1-1; D is ambiguous. Deletions cut 3 bases from V and 6 bases from J, with 11 bases between. This CDR3 spans 13 amino acids. Germline loops: CDR1 WSHSY, CDR2 SAAADI. Here the CDR3 reads CASSEGGRPEAFF. The CDR3 bases are TGCGCCAGCAGTGAAGGAGGGCGTCCTGAAGCTTTCTTT.

Many counts were recorded for this clone. The rearrangement uses TRBV5-6 and TRBJ2-1; TRBD2 matches 15 bases. V gave up 0 bases and J gave up 3 bases; unmatched junction bases: 7. This CDR3 contains 19 residues. The V gene's germline CDR1 is SGHDT and CDR2 YYEEEE. CDR3 in DNA: TGTGCCAGCAGCTTGGGCGGGACTAGCGGGGGGTCTCTCTACAATGAGCAGTTCTTC. It specifies CASSLGGTSGGSLYNEQFF.

CDR3 loop: CASKKQGGSSHHEQFF. The DNA of the CDR3 is TGTGCCAGCAAAAAACAGGGGGGGAGCTCCCACCATGAGCAGTTCTTC. The rearrangement uses TRBV6-1 and TRBJ2-1; TRBD1 might be the D (8 bases). Deletions cut 7 bases from V and 8 bases from J, with 24 bases between. Germline loops: CDR1 MNHNS, CDR2 SASEGT. The CDR3 has 16 amino acids.

Sample share makes this clone medium-sized (0.01 to 0.1%). The chain couples TRBV20-1 to TRBJ1-3; D might be TRBD1 (5 bases). Between the trimmed V and J ends, which lost 0 bases and 7 bases, there was a span of 10 bases. Germline V gives CDR1 DFQATT, CDR2 SNEGSKA (reference sequence). The CDR3 is 13 amino acids. CDR3 protein: CSAREGVRNTIYF. In DNA form, the CDR3 reads TGCAGTGCTAGAGAGGGGGTACGGAACACCATATATTTT.

A remark on this clone: This CDR3 is also generated by other DNA sequences in the sample. The genes are TRBV19 and TRBJ2-2; D is perhaps TRBD1 (6 bases). Trimming took off 5 bases at V and 6 bases at J, with 10 bases between the two ends. Germline loops: CDR1 LNHDA, CDR2 SQIVND (reference sequence). The CDR3 length is 13 residues. CDR3 DNA: TGTGCCAGTAGTCAGGGGAGCTCCGGGGAGCTGTTTTTT. It yields the protein CASSQGSSGELFF.

There are many counts of this clone. This chain links TRBV4-2 with TRBJ1-6; 9 nucleotides align to TRBD1. CDR1 LGHNA and CDR2 YNFKEQ come from the germline V gene. There are 17 residues in the CDR3. Trimming at V came to 4 bases and at J to 4 bases, leaving 8 bases not matched to a gene. The CDR3 DNA follows: TGTGCCAGCAGCCTAGGGGACAGGGTAGGGTATAATTCACCCCTCCACTTT. Its protein is CASSLGDRVGYNSPLHF.

This clone is a singleton in its sample. This rearrangement joins TRBV7-4 to TRBJ2-6, with no clear D. Per germline, CDR1 SGHVT and CDR2 SQSDAQ. Trimming pared 1 base from V and 0 bases from J, leaving 10 bases between. This CDR3 is 17 amino acids long. CDR3 region: CASSLECRPSGANVLTF. CDR3 DNA sequence: TGTGCCAGCAGCTTAGAGTGCAGGCCCTCTGGGGCCAACGTCCTGACTTTC.

At least ten counts were recorded for this clone. This rearrangement joins TRBV6-2 or TRBV6-3 to TRBJ2-1; TRBD2 might be the D (6 bases). Germline CDR1 is MNHEY and CDR2 is SVGEGT. Trimming pared 3 bases from V and 4 bases from J, leaving 16 bases between. The CDR3 is 16 residues long. The CDR3 sequence is CASSYIGGSLYNEQFF. CDR3 nucleotide sequence: TGTGCCAGCAGTTATATCGGGGGATCGCTGTACAATGAGCAGTTCTTC.